These 18 T cell receptor beta chains came from one sample sequenced in a study of T cells in Graves' hyperthyroidism and ophthalmopathy. TCR beta CDR3 region amplification was performed from RNA transcripts. A first-round RT-PCR of the TCR CDR3 used the HTBI primer set. In TCRdb, the multiplex PCR reads were re-called with MiXCR into one record per CDR3 protein. In the table there are 550,000 to 800,000 distinct CDR3 sequences, 17% of which are singletons. What was sequenced was blood. Receptors originate from a man between 50 and 59 years old with Graves' hyperthyroidism.

At least ten counts were recorded for this clonotype. This chain's CDR3 is CASSEQGQSQPQHF. The CDR3 nucleotides are TGTGCCAGCAGTGAACAGGGTCAGAGCCAGCCCCAGCATTTT. The chain couples TRBV25-1 to TRBJ1-5, with a weak D call TRBD1 (5 bases). The CDR3 has 14 residues. V lost 2 bases and J lost 7, with 12 bases in between. CDR1 is MGHDK and CDR2 is SYGVNS in the germline V gene.

The chain couples TRBV5-8 to TRBJ1-4; no firm D call. CDR1 SGHTS and CDR2 YDEGEE come from the germline V gene. With 0 bases removed from V and 8 bases from J, the gap between germline ends came to 11 bases. The CDR3 extends over 14 amino acids. CDR3 sequence reads: CASSLASSGEKLFF. In DNA form, the CDR3 reads TGTGCCAGCAGCTTGGCCAGCAGCGGCGAAAAACTGTTTTTT.

This clonotype came up many times. The rearrangement uses TRBV5-1 and TRBJ2-5; 8 bases fit TRBD1. This CDR3 has 14 amino acids. The V gene end was trimmed by 1 base and the J gene end by 5 bases; junction bases not matched to a gene: 4. Germline V gene sequence: CDR1 SGHRS, CDR2 YFSETQ. CDR3 in DNA: TGCGCCAGCAGCTTGCCGACAGGGGTGGAGACCCAGTACTTC. Protein product: CASSLPTGVETQYF.

This clonotype occurred a few times. V and J are TRBV19 and TRBJ2-6; unclear D gene. V gave up 3 bases and J gave up 9 bases, with 6 bases separating them. The CDR3 is 12 amino acids. Germline CDR1 reads LNHDA; CDR2 reads SQIVND (reference sequence). The CDR3 DNA reads TGTGCCAGTAGTATTGGTAACAACGTCCTGACTTTC. Its protein product is CASSIGNNVLTF.

This sequence joins TRBV28 and TRBJ1-2; D not certain. Looked up from germline, CDR1 is MDHEN and CDR2 is SYDVKM. CDR3 length equals 13 residues. V lost 3 bases, J lost 4 bases, and 9 bases lay in between. The CDR3 region is CASSLGKIYGYTF. In DNA form, the CDR3 reads TGTGCCAGCAGTTTGGGGAAGATCTATGGCTACACCTTC.

This clonotype appeared many times. V usage is TRBV2 and J usage is TRBJ2-7; D not certain. Germline assignment: CDR1 SNHLY and CDR2 FYNNEI. The CDR3 has 14 amino acids. The V gene lost 8 bases and the J gene lost 6 bases, with 20 bases spanning the gap. The CDR3 is CASHQSTLQPEQYF. CDR3 in DNA: TGTGCCAGCCATCAATCCACACTTCAACCCGAGCAGTACTTC.

There are many counts of this clonotype. The chain recombines TRBV11-2 with TRBJ2-3; tentatively, D is TRBD2 (6 bases). From germline, CDR1 is SGHAT and CDR2 FQNNGV. This CDR3 spans 15 amino acids. Trimming removed 3 bases at V and 3 bases at J, with 13 bases between. The CDR3 DNA sequence: TGTGCCAGCAGCTTCGGCGGGATAAGGACAGATACGCAGTATTTT. Protein sequence: CASSFGGIRTDTQYF.

Ten or more counts support this clonotype. V usage is TRBV24-1 and J usage is TRBJ1-2, with D maybe TRBD1 (5 bases). The V end was cut by 4 bases, the J end by 4 bases, with 12 bases between. This CDR3 comprises 14 residues. Germline V gene lookup returns CDR1 KGHDR and CDR2 SFDVKD. CDR3 residues: CATSDPGRGYGYTF. The CDR3 nucleotides are TGTGCCACCAGTGACCCGGGACGGGGCTATGGCTACACCTTC.

This clonotype has just a few counts. This chain joins TRBV28 and TRBJ2-3, with TRBD2 matching 9 bases. The ends lost 4 bases at V and 6 bases at J; junction bases unmatched: 11. This CDR3 region has 16 residues. CDR1 and CDR2 (germline): MDHEN, SYDVKM. DNA of the CDR3: TGTGCCAGCAGTTCCCGTGTAGCGGGAGTGGCGGATACGCAGTATTTT. It encodes CASSSRVAGVADTQYF. Full variable domain (rest looked up from reference TRBV28 and TRBJ2-3): DVKVTQSSRYLVKRTGEKVFLECVQDMDHENMFWYRQDPGLGLRLIYFSYDVKMKEKGDIPEGYSVSREKKERFSLILESASTNQTSMYLCASSSRVAGVADTQYFGPGTRLTVL.

The genes are TRBV19 and TRBJ1-6; D is unresolved. The CDR3 length is 14 residues. The V and J ends lost 8 bases and 10 bases respectively, with 18 bases between them. The germline CDR1 and CDR2 sequences are LNHDA and SQIVND (reference sequence). For the CDR3, the DNA is TGTGCCAGTCGGGAGGAGAGTGTTTTCTCACCCCTCCACTTT. The encoded protein is CASREESVFSPLHF.

This clonotype has ten or more counts. The chain uses TRBV28 and TRBJ1-1; 10 bases align to TRBD1. The CDR3 is 18 residues long. CDR1 is MDHEN, CDR2 SYDVKM, per germline. V trimming: 6 bases; J trimming: 1 base; junction bases outside the gene matches: 14. The CDR3 DNA reads as TGTGCCAGCAGCCCACGCTCGACAGGGGGCAAAAAGAACACTGAAGCTTTCTTT. Translated, it gives CASSPRSTGGKKNTEAFF.

This clonotype was counted a few times. The chain recombines TRBV19 with TRBJ2-7, with D unresolved. Germline V gene lookup returns CDR1 LNHDA and CDR2 SQIVND (reference sequence). This CDR3 comprises 15 residues. Trimming took off 0 bases at V and 0 bases at J, with 9 bases between the two ends. The CDR3 loop is CASSIESQSSYEQYF. The CDR3 DNA sequence: TGTGCCAGTAGTATAGAGTCGCAGAGCTCCTACGAGCAGTACTTC.

This clonotype showed up just a few times. The chain is built from TRBV24-1 and TRBJ2-1; D may be TRBD1 or TRBD2 (6 bases each). V was pared by 4 bases and J by 9 bases, with 15 bases between. Per germline, CDR1 KGHDR and CDR2 SFDVKD. CDR3 length: 14 residues. The CDR3 spells CATSDGGGWVEQFF. DNA of the CDR3: TGTGCCACCAGTGACGGGGGCGGCTGGGTTGAGCAGTTCTTC.

This clonotype appeared many times. This chain joins TRBV12-3 or TRBV12-4 and TRBJ2-7, with TRBD2 identical over 11 bases. The CDR3 runs to 16 residues. Losses at the gene ends were 6 bases for V and 7 bases for J; bases not matched to a gene: 14. CDR3 sequence (DNA): TGTGCCAGCAGAAGAACGACTAGCGGGAAATTTTGGGAGCAGTACTTC. Protein product: CASRRTTSGKFWEQYF.

In its sample, this clonotype was seen a few times. The chain recombines TRBV20-1 with TRBJ1-1; the D gene is possibly TRBD1 (5 bases). The CDR3 is 15 amino acids. CDR1 DFQATT and CDR2 SNEGSKA come from the germline V gene (reference sequence). Trimming cost V 3 bases and J 4 bases, with 18 bases left between them. DNA for the CDR3: TGCAGTGCTAGTTCGCATCGTAGCGGGGGCACTGAAGCTTTCTTT. This translates into CSASSHRSGGTEAFF.

The gene calls are TRBV28 and TRBJ1-1; possibly TRBD1 for D (5 bases). The CDR3 consists of 14 residues. V lost 6 bases and J 6 bases, leaving 17 bases between the germline ends. Germline CDR1 reads MDHEN; CDR2 reads SYDVKM. The CDR3 is CASSLGQGRSEAFF. DNA of the CDR3: TGTGCCAGCAGCTTAGGGCAGGGACGGTCTGAAGCTTTCTTT.

This clonotype was recorded at least ten times. This rearrangement joins TRBV28 to TRBJ2-7, with 7 bases lining up with TRBD1. The CDR3 totals 17 residues. The V gene end was trimmed by 6 bases and the J gene end by 2 bases; junction bases not matched to a gene: 16. Per the germline V gene, CDR1 is MDHEN and CDR2 is SYDVKM. CDR3 residues: CASRLPSPGGSPYEQYF. CDR3 DNA: TGTGCCAGCAGACTACCTTCCCCAGGGGGATCCCCCTACGAGCAGTACTTC. The complete variable domain, with remaining parts taken from reference TRBV28 and TRBJ2-7, reads DVKVTQSSRYLVKRTGEKVFLECVQDMDHENMFWYRQDPGLGLRLIYFSYDVKMKEKGDIPEGYSVSREKKERFSLILESASTNQTSMYLCASRLPSPGGSPYEQYFGPGTRLTVT.

There are many counts of this clonotype. The genes are TRBV7-8 and TRBJ2-1, with TRBD2 matching 8 bases. Germline V lookup: CDR1 SGHVS, CDR2 FQNEAQ. The V and J ends lost 5 bases and 6 bases, in that order; junction bases with no gene match: 9. CDR3 size: 15 residues. CDR3 nucleotide sequence: TGTGCCAGCAGCCCACGAGCGGGAGAACGCAATGAGCAGTTCTTC. As protein: CASSPRAGERNEQFF.